This T cell receptor beta chain comes out of a study of T cell responses to AZD1222 COVID-19 vaccine. Study-wide context: Both about-4-week and about-12-week second-dose recipients were combined. Notes on the study in general: Repertoires were obtained solely post-peak T cell response. Spike-specific TCRs gained breadth and depth after people received two AZD1222 doses. Donors were chiefly white British, with a greater number of females, and clonal diversity was perhaps underestimated.

The method was immunoSEQ multiplex PCR; TCRdb's version includes in-frame clones alone and lacks a portion of them. The sample yields nearly 90,000 clones, 88% seen once. As regards this clone: Its specificity is unknown.

Trimming cost V 4 bases and J 7 bases, with 9 bases left between them. CDR3 length: 13 amino acids. Looked up from germline, CDR1 is SGDLS and CDR2 is YYNGEE. This sequence joins TRBV9 and TRBJ1-6; D is unresolved. This clonotype was obtained from an adult in good health. The specimen comprised peripheral blood, sampled on day 0 of AZD1222 vaccination. The CDR3 region is CASSPRPNSPLHF. The CDR3 DNA follows: TGTGCCAGCAGCCCCCGTCCCAATTCACCCCTCCACTTT.